These 22 T cell receptor beta chains came from one sample sequenced in a study of CD8 T cells in ankylosing spondylitis. TCRdb ran MiXCR on the 5' RACE reads and lists one entry per CDR3 protein. The table records roughly 470,000 distinct CDR3 sequences, roughly 25% of them present only once. These receptors' antigens are unknown. General study points: One TCR beta motif, made up of under ten highly homologous variants, appeared characteristic of ankylosing spondylitis blood.

The sequenced sample was blood, either unsorted or a sorted T cell fraction (not recorded which). The receptors here all came from a male donor with ankylosing spondylitis.

The V gene is TRBV2, the J gene TRBJ2-1; possible D gene TRBD2, 5 bases. Looked up from germline, CDR1 is SNHLY and CDR2 is FYNNEI. The CDR3 has 14 residues. V was trimmed by 7 bases and J by 0 bases, leaving 10 bases between them. DNA of the CDR3: TGTGCCAGCAACTTGGGGAGCTCCTACAATGAGCAGTTCTTC. This codes for CASNLGSSYNEQFF.

This clonotype appeared a few times. The gene calls are TRBV3-1 and TRBJ2-7, with D possibly being TRBD2 (5 bases). V shed 1 base and J shed 6 bases, with 10 bases lying between them. CDR1 is LGHDT, CDR2 YNNKEL, per germline (reference sequence). The CDR3 has 13 residues. CDR3 coding DNA: TGTGCCAGCAGCCAAGGGACTCAAATCGAGCAGTACTTC. Encoded protein: CASSQGTQIEQYF.

This clonotype has only a few counts. The chain joins TRBV20-1 to TRBJ2-3; 13 nucleotides line up with TRBD2. From germline, CDR1 is DFQATT and CDR2 SNEGSKA (reference sequence). Trimming took 5 bases from V and 6 from J; bases not matched to a gene: 5. This CDR3 contains 14 residues. CDR3 bases: TGCAGTGCTCTGGGACTAGCGGGAATGGATACGCAGTATTTT. Translated: CSALGLAGMDTQYF.

This clonotype was counted a single time. The CDR3 region has the DNA TGCGCCAGCAGCTTGGTTCGACCGCCCCCAGCTTTCTTT. It specifies CASSLVRPPPAFF. V is TRBV5-1 and J is TRBJ1-1; D is ambiguous. Germline loops: CDR1 SGHRS, CDR2 YFSETQ. V lost 0 bases and J lost 10, with 13 bases in between. There are 13 residues in the CDR3.

This clonotype was seen a handful of times. The chain uses TRBV5-1 and TRBJ1-2; 9 positions agree with TRBD1. V lost 1 base to trimming and J lost 7 bases; unmatched junction nucleotides: 11. Per germline, CDR1 SGHRS and CDR2 YFSETQ. The CDR3 extends over 16 amino acids. CDR3 sequence: CASSLTGTGRRGGYTF. In DNA form, the CDR3 reads TGCGCCAGCAGCTTGACCGGGACAGGGCGAAGGGGTGGCTACACCTTC. The whole variable domain, remainder taken from reference TRBV5-1 and TRBJ1-2, is KAGVTQTPRYLIKTRGQQVTLSCSPISGHRSVSWYQQTPGQGLQFLFEYFSETQRNKGNFPGRFSGRQFSNSRSEMNVSTLELGDSALYLCASSLTGTGRRGGYTFGSGTRLTVV.

CDR3 residues: CATSDFLGTQYF. CDR3 nucleotide sequence: TGTGCCACCAGTGATTTTTTGGGGACCCAGTACTTC. This chain connects TRBV24-1 to TRBJ2-5; D is undetermined. The germline V gene has CDR1 KGHDR and CDR2 SFDVKD. Trimming took off 1 base at V and 7 bases at J, with 6 bases between the two ends. This CDR3 has 12 amino acids.

V usage is TRBV5-1 and J usage is TRBJ2-5; TRBD1 might be the D (5 bases). V was shortened by 4 bases and J by 5 bases, with 12 bases between the two germline ends. The CDR3 is 13 amino acids. Germline V gene sequence: CDR1 SGHRS, CDR2 YFSETQ. The CDR3: CASSDSGLETQYF. CDR3 DNA: TGCGCCAGCAGCGATTCAGGGTTGGAGACCCAGTACTTC.

This clonotype was counted ten times or more. The chain combines TRBV27 with TRBJ2-2; a possible D gene is TRBD1 (5 bases). CDR3 length equals 17 residues. V was pared by 1 base and J by 1 base, with 13 bases between. CDR1 is MNHEY and CDR2 is SMNVEV in the germline V gene (reference sequence). The CDR3 DNA follows: TGTGCCAGCAGTTTATTGGGGCAAACAAAGAACACCGGGGAGCTGTTTTTT. As protein: CASSLLGQTKNTGELFF.

CDR3 loop: CSAPDSGLNTEAFF. The CDR3 coding sequence is TGCAGTGCTCCGGACAGCGGATTGAACACTGAAGCTTTCTTT. The rearrangement joins TRBV20-1 to TRBJ1-1; D is perhaps TRBD1 (6 bases). V was clipped by 5 bases and J by 0 bases, with 13 bases between them. The CDR3 contains 14 residues. Germline loops: CDR1 DFQATT, CDR2 SNEGSKA (reference sequence).

This clonotype was counted a few times. This CDR3 is missing its conserved last phenylalanine or tryptophan, likely due to a read error. The DNA is omitted, as the CDR3 cannot be located on it reliably, and the CDR3 follows TCRdb's listing. The V and J genes are TRBV7-2 and TRBJ2-7; TRBD2 was called by the table and not checked on the DNA. The CDR3 spans 12 residues, counting both ends. The germline V gene has CDR1 SGHTA and CDR2 FQGNSA. The CDR3: CASSSPGLAGVY.

V usage is TRBV5-1 and J usage is TRBJ1-4; D not certain. Trimming took off 5 bases at V and 4 bases at J, with 18 bases between the two ends. The CDR3 sequence is 16 residues long. Germline V lookup: CDR1 SGHRS, CDR2 YFSETQ. The CDR3 DNA sequence: TGCGCCAGCAGGTCCTGGCCCCCCGCGGGTAATGAAAAACTGTTTTTT. Amino acids: CASRSWPPAGNEKLFF.

The chain links TRBV5-1 to TRBJ1-6; possible D gene TRBD1, 5 bases. Trimming removed 6 bases at V and 5 bases at J, with 9 bases between. This CDR3 region has 13 residues. The germline V gene has CDR1 SGHRS and CDR2 YFSETQ. The DNA of the CDR3 is TGCGCCAGCAACACAGGAGATAATTCACCCCTCCACTTT. As protein: CASNTGDNSPLHF. Full variable domain (remainder filled in from reference TRBV5-1 and TRBJ1-6): KAGVTQTPRYLIKTRGQQVTLSCSPISGHRSVSWYQQTPGQGLQFLFEYFSETQRNKGNFPGRFSGRQFSNSRSEMNVSTLELGDSALYLCASNTGDNSPLHFGNGTRLTVT.

The chain is built from TRBV24-1 and TRBJ2-3, with 12 bases aligning to TRBD2. J lost 4 bases, V lost 4 bases, and 5 bases had no gene match. The CDR3 spans 16 residues. In germline, CDR1 is KGHDR, CDR2 SFDVKD. The CDR3, as DNA: TGTGCCACCAGTGACCAGCCTAGCGGGAGGGCAGATACGCAGTATTTT. Translating gives CATSDQPSGRADTQYF.

This clonotype was recorded only once. The chain is built from TRBV7-2 and TRBJ1-1; no clear D. V was pared by 0 bases and J by 6 bases, with 8 bases between. CDR1 is SGHTA, CDR2 FQGNSA, per germline. CDR3 length equals 13 residues. The CDR3 coding sequence is TGTGCCAGCAGCTTAGCGCCGTTCTCTGAAGCTTTCTTT. This gives the protein CASSLAPFSEAFF.

The chain links TRBV3-1 to TRBJ2-3; 14 nucleotides match TRBD2. The V gene end was trimmed by 6 bases and the J gene end by 2 bases; junction bases not matched to a gene: 4. Looked up from germline, CDR1 is LGHDT and CDR2 is YNNKEL (reference sequence). This CDR3 is 16 amino acids long. The CDR3 nucleotides are TGTGCCAGCAGGTCGGGACTAGCGGGGGACACAGATACGCAGTATTTT. This gives the protein CASRSGLAGDTDTQYF.

This clonotype came up many times. This sequence joins TRBV5-1 and TRBJ2-1; 7 positions agree with TRBD1. J lost 3 bases, V lost 7 bases, and 4 bases had no gene match. CDR1 is SGHRS, CDR2 YFSETQ, per germline. The CDR3 loop spans 13 amino acids. DNA of the CDR3: TGCGCCAGCTCGGGACAGAGCTACAATGAGCAGTTCTTC. It codes for CASSGQSYNEQFF.

This clonotype showed up just a few times. This chain joins TRBV5-1 and TRBJ2-1; TRBD2 agrees at 10 bases. The CDR3 runs to 15 residues. The V and J ends lost 10 bases and 4 bases, in that order; junction bases with no gene match: 11. Germline loops: CDR1 SGHRS, CDR2 YFSETQ. The CDR3 DNA sequence: TGCGCCTCCCGGACGGGGACTAGCGTTTACAATGAGCAGTTCTTC. Translation: CASRTGTSVYNEQFF.

A few counts support this clonotype. The chain employs TRBV5-1 and TRBJ1-5, with 8 bases fitting TRBD1. The CDR3 loop spans 13 amino acids. The V gene's germline CDR1 is SGHRS and CDR2 YFSETQ. V lost 7 bases to trimming and J lost 5 bases; unmatched junction nucleotides: 5. CDR3 residues: CASSRGPDQPQHF. The CDR3, as DNA: TGCGCCAGCTCCAGGGGGCCGGATCAGCCCCAGCATTTT.

The chain is built from TRBV5-1 and TRBJ1-4; 8 nucleotides agree with TRBD1. Trimming removed 4 bases from V and 6 bases from J; junction bases left unmatched: 5. Germline CDR1 SGHRS, CDR2 YFSETQ. The CDR3 runs 14 residues. This CDR3 is CASSPSDRDEKLFF. For the CDR3, the DNA is TGCGCCAGCAGCCCATCGGACAGGGATGAAAAACTGTTTTTT.

The CDR3 region has the DNA TGCGCCAGCAGCTCTACGACAGGGAACACCGGGGAGCTGTTTTTT. Residues: CASSSTTGNTGELFF. The gene calls are TRBV5-1 and TRBJ2-2, with D perhaps TRBD1 (6 bases). The germline CDR1 and CDR2 sequences are SGHRS and YFSETQ. V was cut by 3 bases and J by 1 base, with 10 bases left in between. The CDR3 is made up of 15 amino acids.

The chain recombines TRBV12-3 or TRBV12-4 with TRBJ1-2, with TRBD1 as a possible D gene (5 bases). The CDR3 loop spans 13 amino acids. V lost 4 bases and J 8 bases, leaving 14 bases between the germline ends. CDR3 protein: CASSSGDYYGYTF. CDR3 in DNA: TGTGCCAGCAGTTCGGGGGACTATTACGGCTACACCTTC.

This clonotype was counted only a few times. This chain joins TRBV2 and TRBJ1-2, with a possible D match to TRBD1 (5 bases). Germline lookup yields CDR1 SNHLY and CDR2 FYNNEI. The CDR3 totals 13 residues. Trimming shortened V by 5 bases and J by 7 bases, and 14 bases separated the two germline ends. CDR3 in DNA: TGTGCCAGCAGTCTAGGGCAGGGTGGTGGCTACACCTTC. Amino acid sequence: CASSLGQGGGYTF.